The 28 T cell receptor beta chains below come from one sample, sequenced in a study of spatial heterogeneity in lung cancer. Overall study results and limits: Tumor mutation count correlated with how many alpha and beta TCRs expanded intratumorally.

Their recognized antigens are unknown. TCRdb itself ran the 5' RACE reads through MiXCR, one entry per CDR3 protein. The sample lists under 6,000 distinct CDR3 sequences; over 7.5% were seen once. Time point in this sample: sample taken at primary tumor resection. The sample here was lung tumor tissue, taken at surgery. The source of these receptors is a male donor with early-stage non-small cell lung cancer.

This clonotype is labeled medium-sized. V usage is TRBV4-2 and J usage is TRBJ2-1, with a possible D match to TRBD2 (5 bases). Germline CDR1 and CDR2: LGHNA and YNFKEQ. V shed 4 bases and J shed 7 bases, with 14 bases lying between them. The CDR3 is 14 residues long. This CDR3 reads CASSRELGYNEQFF. CDR3 sequence (DNA): TGTGCCAGCAGCCGCGAACTAGGCTATAATGAGCAGTTCTTC.

By share, this clonotype counts as medium-sized. The V gene is TRBV7-8, the J gene TRBJ1-4; possible D gene TRBD1, 5 bases. The CDR3 is 14 amino acids. Trimming cost V 5 bases and J 7 bases, with 14 bases left between them. CDR1 and CDR2 (germline): SGHVS, FQNEAQ. The CDR3 DNA reads TGTGCCAGCAGCCCGTGGGGCAGTCTTGAAAAACTGTTTTTT. Translated, it gives CASSPWGSLEKLFF.

This clonotype was detected many times. This chain uses TRBV6-6 with TRBJ2-7, with no clear D. The germline CDR1 and CDR2 sequences are MNHNY and SVGAGI (reference sequence). Trimming left V 5 bases short and J 1 base short, with 9 bases between. The CDR3 is 13 amino acids. The CDR3: CASSLPLSYEQYF. CDR3 coding DNA: TGTGCCAGCAGTCTCCCACTATCCTACGAGCAGTACTTC.

This sequence joins TRBV4-3 and TRBJ1-4, with D tentatively TRBD1 (5 bases). V was shortened by 1 base and J by 0 bases, with 9 bases between the two germline ends. The CDR3 has 16 amino acids. The germline CDR1 and CDR2 sequences are LGHNA and YSLEER. This CDR3 is CASSQGIGATNEKLFF. The CDR3 DNA sequence: TGCGCCAGCAGCCAAGGGATAGGGGCAACTAATGAAAAACTGTTTTTT.

This clonotype was observed many times. The V call is TRBV6-1, the J call TRBJ2-1; TRBD2 aligns across 10 bases. The CDR3 extends over 14 amino acids. V shed 8 bases, J shed 7 bases, and the junction held 8 bases outside the gene matches. CDR1 is MNHNS and CDR2 is SASEGT in the germline V gene. This CDR3 reads CASWLAGAGNEQFF. Here the CDR3 DNA reads TGTGCCAGCTGGCTAGCGGGAGCCGGAAATGAGCAGTTCTTC.

The genes are TRBV4-1 and TRBJ1-2; TRBD1 matches 10 bases. V dropped 4 bases and J dropped 4; count of bases not matched to a gene: 6. CDR1 and CDR2 (germline): MGHRA, YSYEKL. This CDR3 comprises 15 residues. The CDR3 is CASSLKGTGAYGYTF. CDR3 in DNA: TGCGCCAGCAGCCTAAAAGGGACAGGGGCCTATGGCTACACCTTC.

There are many counts of this clonotype. V gene TRBV18 combines with J gene TRBJ1-4; D perhaps matches TRBD1 (6 bases). This CDR3 has 15 amino acids. Deletions cut 1 base from V and 2 bases from J, with 8 bases between. The germline V gene has CDR1 KGHSH and CDR2 LQKENI. In nucleotides, the CDR3 is TGTGCCAGCTCACCACGGGACACCACTAATGAAAAACTGTTTTTT. Translation: CASSPRDTTNEKLFF.

This clonotype is classed as medium-sized. The chain joins TRBV19 to TRBJ1-4, with 10 bases identical to TRBD1. The CDR3 is 13 residues long. Germline CDR1 and CDR2: LNHDA and SQIVND (reference sequence). V shed 5 bases, J shed 7 bases, and the junction held 1 base outside the gene matches. The CDR3: CASSDRGREKLFF. As DNA, the CDR3 is TGTGCCAGTAGTGACAGGGGGCGTGAAAAACTGTTTTTT.

This clonotype has a handful of counts. This sequence joins TRBV18 and TRBJ2-7; D is perhaps TRBD1 (6 bases). Germline loops: CDR1 KGHSH, CDR2 LQKENI. There are 15 residues in the CDR3. Trimming took off 2 bases at V and 0 bases at J, with 11 bases between the two ends. This CDR3 reads CASSPSQGNSYEQYF. In nucleotides, the CDR3 is TGTGCCAGCTCACCATCGCAGGGGAACTCCTACGAGCAGTACTTC.

In this sample, this clonotype turned up a few times. The chain couples TRBV12-3 or TRBV12-4 to TRBJ2-5; D is possibly TRBD1 or TRBD2 (5 bases each). V lost 6 bases and J lost 5, with 13 bases in between. This CDR3 region has 13 residues. CDR3 protein: CASSRQPGETQYF. The DNA of the CDR3 is TGTGCCAGCAGCCGACAGCCGGGGGAGACCCAGTACTTC.

The chain recombines TRBV15 with TRBJ1-1; D gene unclear. The CDR3 length is 15 residues. V was trimmed by 0 bases and J by 1 base, leaving 9 bases between them. Per germline, CDR1 LNHNV and CDR2 YYDKDF (reference sequence). In DNA, the CDR3 is TGTGCCACCAGCAGAGATGTGGGGAAGAACACTGAAGCTTTCTTT. This translates into CATSRDVGKNTEAFF.

This clonotype was recorded many times. The genes are TRBV30 and TRBJ2-1, with TRBD2 matching 10 bases. With V trimmed by 3 bases and J by 8 bases, 10 bases remained unmatched. CDR3 size: 15 residues. Per germline, CDR1 GTSNPN and CDR2 SVGIG (reference sequence). The chain's CDR3 is CAWRLGSLAGDEQFF. In nucleotides, the CDR3 is TGTGCCTGGAGGTTGGGATCGCTAGCGGGAGATGAGCAGTTCTTC.

Many counts were recorded for this clonotype. This chain uses TRBV20-1 with TRBJ1-5; no firm D call. The CDR3 extends over 12 amino acids. In germline, CDR1 is DFQATT, CDR2 SNEGSKA (reference sequence). Trimming left V 2 bases short and J 0 bases short, with 2 bases between. CDR3 sequence reads: CSARHSNQPQHF. The CDR3 region has the DNA TGCAGTGCTAGACATAGCAATCAGCCCCAGCATTTT.

The CDR3 nucleotides read TGCGCCAGCAGCCTAAACTGGGAAAATGGCTACACCTTC. Amino acid sequence: CASSLNWENGYTF. The chain is built from TRBV4-1 and TRBJ1-2, with D hard to call. Per the germline V gene, CDR1 is MGHRA and CDR2 is YSYEKL. The CDR3 runs to 13 residues. Trimming removed 4 bases from V and 6 bases from J, with 12 bases in between.

This clonotype was counted ten times or more. This chain links TRBV28 with TRBJ2-1; maybe TRBD1 (5 bases). CDR3 size: 13 residues. Germline V gene data show CDR1 as MDHEN and CDR2 as SYDVKM. V was trimmed by 6 bases and J by 11 bases, leaving 17 bases between them. CDR3 DNA: TGTGCCAGCAGCCTCAGACAGCCGGCAAAGCAGTTCTTC. Residues: CASSLRQPAKQFF.

In this sample, this clonotype is medium-sized. The chain uses TRBV6-5 and TRBJ2-7; D is undetermined. V was cut by 6 bases and J by 4 bases, with 7 bases left in between. The CDR3 extends over 11 amino acids. The germline CDR1 and CDR2 sequences are MNHEY and SVGAGI. The CDR3 protein is CASSRQYEQYF. In nucleotides, the CDR3 is TGTGCCAGCAGCCGTCAATACGAGCAGTACTTC.

This clonotype is deemed medium-sized. The chain employs TRBV24-1 and TRBJ2-3; D ambiguous. Deletions cut 2 bases from V and 4 bases from J, with 18 bases between. Germline V gene sequence: CDR1 KGHDR, CDR2 SFDVKD. The CDR3 runs 17 residues. The CDR3 bases are TGTGCCACCAGTGATTCCGCCGGGTCTTCGTCGGCAGATACGCAGTATTTT. This gives the protein CATSDSAGSSSADTQYF.

Many counts were recorded for this clonotype. The chain recombines TRBV5-6 with TRBJ1-3, with D uncertain. Trimming stripped 4 bases from V and 7 bases from J, with 18 bases between. Germline assignment: CDR1 SGHDT and CDR2 YYEEEE. CDR3 length: 15 residues. The CDR3 is CASSTGAGPSNTIYF. As DNA, the CDR3 is TGTGCCAGCAGCACTGGAGCGGGTCCCTCTAACACCATATATTTT.

This clonotype was seen at least ten times. The chain joins TRBV10-1 to TRBJ2-3, with TRBD2 matching over 10 bases. Per the germline V gene, CDR1 is WNHNN and CDR2 is SYGVQD (reference sequence). The ends lost 2 bases at V and 3 bases at J; junction bases unmatched: 2. The CDR3 spans 15 residues. The CDR3 here is CASSEPSGGTDTQYF. The CDR3 DNA sequence: TGCGCCAGCAGTGAGCCTAGCGGGGGTACAGATACGCAGTATTTT.

The chain is built from TRBV12-3 or TRBV12-4 and TRBJ1-6, with unresolved D. Trimming left V 3 bases short and J 5 bases short, with 8 bases between. The CDR3 loop spans 14 amino acids. Written as DNA, the CDR3 is TGTGCCAGCAGTTTCGTACAGAATAATTCACCCCTCCACTTT. Protein: CASSFVQNNSPLHF.

This clonotype occurred many times. This sequence joins TRBV4-2 and TRBJ2-6; D possibly corresponds to TRBD1 (5 bases). The germline gives CDR1 LGHNA, CDR2 YNFKEQ. The CDR3 contains 14 residues. V was cut by 6 bases and J by 1 base, with 7 bases left in between. CDR3 nucleotide sequence: TGTGCCAGCAGAGGGGATTCTGGGGCCAACGTCCTGACTTTC. Translating it yields CASRGDSGANVLTF.

This clonotype was seen at least ten times. This chain joins TRBV6-1 and TRBJ2-4, with TRBD2 matching 7 bases. CDR1 MNHNS and CDR2 SASEGT come from the germline V gene. The trim removed 8 bases at V and 0 bases at J, leaving 22 bases unmatched. The CDR3 contains 20 residues. Written as DNA, the CDR3 is TGTGCCAGCGATCGTTACGTCGTGGGGGGGGGTACCCTAGCCAAAAACATTCAGTACTTC. Its protein product is CASDRYVVGGGTLAKNIQYF.

The J gene is TRBJ2-2, the V gene TRBV5-4; 7 bases are a match to TRBD2. The CDR3 contains 17 residues. The V gene end was trimmed by 0 bases and the J gene end by 3 bases; junction bases not matched to a gene: 8. The germline V gene has CDR1 SGHNT and CDR2 YYREEE (reference sequence). The CDR3 loop reads CASSLGFGREYTGELFF. In nucleotides, the CDR3 is TGTGCCAGCAGCTTGGGGTTCGGGCGGGAGTACACCGGGGAGCTGTTTTTT.

This clonotype is medium-sized (0.01 to 0.1%) within its sample. The DNA for the CDR3 is TGTGCCAGCAGTTCCCCCAGACAGGGGGGAGAAAAACTGTTTTTT. Encoded protein: CASSSPRQGGEKLFF. V gene TRBV2 combines with J gene TRBJ1-4, with TRBD1 matching over 9 bases. The CDR3 runs 15 residues. V shed 5 bases, J shed 8 bases, and the junction held 9 bases outside the gene matches. Germline CDR1 is SNHLY and CDR2 is FYNNEI.

The sample holds many counts of this clonotype. This sequence joins TRBV4-3 and TRBJ2-2; 9 bases line up with TRBD2. After removal of 4 bases from V and 6 bases from J, the junction contained 3 bases not matched to a gene. CDR1 LGHNA and CDR2 YSLEER come from the germline V gene. CDR3 size: 14 residues. The CDR3, as DNA: TGCGCCAGCAGCCTGGCGGGGGGGGCCGGGGAGCTGTTTTTT. It yields the protein CASSLAGGAGELFF.

On this clonotype: A much larger clone lies one base from this, so it may be a read error. The CDR3 here is CASSLDPSFEAQYF. The CDR3 bases are TGTGCCAGCAGCTTAGATCCTAGTTTTGAGGCCCAGTACTTC. The rearrangement links TRBV7-2 to TRBJ2-5; D unresolved. Germline V gene sequence: CDR1 SGHTA, CDR2 FQGNSA. V lost 1 base and J 9 bases, leaving 15 bases between the germline ends. The CDR3 is 14 residues long.

This clonotype was detected ten times or more. Since the CDR3 does not end with the conserved phenylalanine or tryptophan, this likely comes from a read error. The DNA is left out, because the CDR3 cannot be placed on it with certainty; the CDR3 is given as TCRdb lists it. V and J are TRBV7-8 and TRBJ2-5; the D segment call TRBD2 is taken from the table without a DNA check. The CDR3 length is 13 residues, termini included. Germline CDR1 reads SGHVS; CDR2 reads FQNEAQ. The CDR3 is CASSLGPTGTPNL.

This clonotype was seen at least ten times. The chain combines TRBV12-3 or TRBV12-4 with TRBJ1-2, with a tentative D call TRBD1 (6 bases). Trimming took 6 bases from V and 2 from J, leaving 13 bases between them. The CDR3 covers 14 residues. CDR3 DNA: TGTGCCAGCAGGCCTGGGACATCAAACTATGGCTACACCTTC. This codes for CASRPGTSNYGYTF.